This T cell receptor (beta chain) comes out of a study of T and B cells in COVID-19 patients (TCRdb year 2020). In the study overall: In this study, adaptive immunity was profiled in COVID-19 patients who either had active infection or had recovered, using TRB and IGH repertoire sequencing of peripheral blood. The recovered cohort included roughly 19 patients who contributed about 21 samples, and most of those patients had mild to moderate COVID-19 that was managed on an outpatient basis. Patients in the recovered cohort had a median age of 34 years, compared with more than 60 years for patients in the active-infection cohort. Of the approximately 21 patients in the active-infection cohort, approximately eleven were critically ill and needed mechanical ventilation or ECMO. In the active-infection cohort, about 90% of the 20 patients had comorbidities linked to unfavorable COVID-19 outcome. The TCR and BCR sequence repository comprised over 35 patients and about 71 time points, with over 8 million TCR sequences analysed. A couple of patients were included in both the recovered and active cohorts because samples were available from active disease and after recovery. Repertoire analyses used an age-matched reference group of approximately 42 healthy donors who were negative for COVID-19 antibodies as the comparison. As many as 9 follow-up blood samples were taken per patient, and some of the samples covered different disease stages within the same individual. Overall study outcomes, separate from this receptor: Blood samples from mildly ill patients during symptoms and early samples from severe cases were scarce. TRB repertoires were found to be highly clonal in active COVID-19, whereas diversity and richness at recovery were found to rise above healthy donor levels. The recovered cohort had approximately 2,200 exclusive TCR clusters, including 31 low-pGen clusters. The cohort was judged too small for assessing how HLA contributes to COVID-19 susceptibility or severity. Patients with COVID-19 were reported to show strongly skewed TRBV/TRBJ gene usage. Specific T cell subsets (CD4+/Treg/CD8+) and sorted SARS-CoV-2-responsive or tetramer+ T cells had not yet been sequenced, and these experiments were ongoing. It was stated that prospective validation of the reported TCR clusters was required before the clusters could be put to clinical use.

TCRdb names Illumina MiSeq as the instrument used. Multiplex PCR with BIOMED2 TRB-A/B primer pools was used to amplify the TRB rearrangements. Two consecutive PCRs added Illumina-compatible adapters and 7-nucleotide sample barcodes to the amplicons. Phusion HS II polymerase was used for all library PCRs. Amplicons were gel-purified with the NucleoSpin Gel and PCR Clean-up kit, quantified on Qubit, and pooled at approximately 4.3 nM. Before Illumina next-generation sequencing, the quality of the amplicon pool was assessed on an Agilent 2100 Bioanalyzer. On the authors' methods: TRB rearrangements were annotated with MiXCR 3.0.8 using the default MiXCR reference library. Sequences with fewer than 2 reads and non-productive reads were filtered out, and every unique CDR3 nucleotide sequence was treated as a single clone. Clonality, diversity, richness and V-J gene usage were calculated in R 3.5.1. GLIPH2 was used to cluster TCRs based on CDR3 similarity, and OLGA was used to calculate the generation probabilities. Only GLIPH2 clusters containing at least four unique TCR clonotypes present in at least three individuals were kept. Through fastp at Q25 and MiXCR, TCRdb rebuilt clones from the public reads, retaining in-frame beta chains. Rows with one shared CDR3 protein collapse into an entry with the most common genes and DNA. The V and J calls and clone size are TCRdb's, not the authors'. The sample records about 3,100 distinct CDR3 sequences, about 20% of which are singletons. The ten largest clones add up to roughly 16% of the sample.

Genomic DNA extracted from blood, in amounts of about 220-500 ng, served as the starting material for amplifying TRB repertoires. V and J are trimmed by 1 base and 0 bases, and the gene matches miss 4 bases of the junction. The CDR1 and CDR2 encoded by the germline V gene (reference sequence) are DFQATT and SNEGSKA. From cysteine to phenylalanine, the CDR3 is 16 amino acids long. The read is trimmed to its CDR3 DNA, 48 bases read in frame from base 1. As regards this clonotype: Its antigen remains undetermined. No much larger clone exists at a distance of one base, and base qualities are not known.

The receptor comes from a human donor with active COVID-19. The chain is encoded by TRBV20-1 joined to TRBJ2-4; 9 nucleotides in the junction match TRBD2. The sequenced sample was blood. The bases read TGCAGTGCTAGAGTAAGCGGGGGGAGAGCCAAAAACATTCAGTACTTC. This translates into CSARVSGGRAKNIQYF.